This T cell receptor (beta chain) came from a study of cytomegalovirus exposure and HLA in healthy donors. Overall study results and limits: Earlier findings revealed that most TCR beta V segments proved productive either about 87% or about 30% of the time.

V shed 5 bases, J shed 11 bases, and the junction held 4 bases outside the gene matches. This CDR3 is 11 amino acids long. Germline lookup yields CDR1 MDHEN and CDR2 SYDVKM. Turning to this clone: What it binds is not known.

Primers for the PCR totalled 60 Vbeta and 13 Jbeta. Using immunoSEQ multiplex PCR, the repertoire was profiled, and TCRdb retains in-frame clones only, with some absent. Of under 100,000 clones in the sample, roughly 80% were seen once. The rearrangement links TRBV28 to TRBJ1-1; TRBD1 aligns across 8 bases. The sequencing input was PBMCs. This clonotype was obtained from a boy between 10 and 17 years old in good health and CMV-seronegative. CDR3 sequence: CASSETGVAFF. The CDR3 region has the DNA TGTGCCAGCAGTGAGACAGGGGTGGCTTTCTTT.